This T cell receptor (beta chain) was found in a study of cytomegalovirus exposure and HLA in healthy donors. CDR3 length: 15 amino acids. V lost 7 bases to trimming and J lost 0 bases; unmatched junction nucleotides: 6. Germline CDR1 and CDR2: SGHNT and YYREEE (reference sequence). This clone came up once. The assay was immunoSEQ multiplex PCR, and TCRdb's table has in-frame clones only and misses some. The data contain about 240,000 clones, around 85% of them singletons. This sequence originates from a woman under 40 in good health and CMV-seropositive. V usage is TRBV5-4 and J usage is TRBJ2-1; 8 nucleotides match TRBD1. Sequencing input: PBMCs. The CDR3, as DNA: TGTGCCAGCGGACAGGGCGAGAGCTCCTACAATGAGCAGTTCTTC. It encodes CASGQGESSYNEQFF.